This T cell receptor beta chain was observed in a study of shared clonotypes between healthy human individuals. Study-level information: CD4 naive and memory got three plates each, CD8 naive two, CD8 memory one. Findings of the study overall: Only blood was sampled, and tissue TCR repertoires likely differ from blood ones. Clonotypes shared by all four donors outscored non-shared clonotypes in generation probability.

Some 28,000 T cell genomes (roughly 0.2 ug DNA) went into each sorted-subset replicate. The data were produced by immunoSEQ multiplex PCR, yet TCRdb's version contains in-frame clones alone and is incomplete. The sample holds over 1.5 million clones, about 98% seen once. A note on this clone: Its antigen is not identified.

The source of this sequence is a man between 25 and 39 years old in good health. The sample comprised naive CD4+ T cells sorted from blood. As for subset: CD45RA+ positively selected.

The CDR3 here is CATSSSDRGGNEQFF. The CDR3 coding sequence is TGTGCCACCAGCAGTTCGGACAGGGGAGGCAATGAGCAGTTCTTC. V gene TRBV15 combines with J gene TRBJ2-1; 9 bases map to TRBD1. With V trimmed by 3 bases and J by 6 bases, 6 bases remained unmatched. The germline gives CDR1 LNHNV, CDR2 YYDKDF (reference sequence). The CDR3 has 15 amino acids. The whole variable domain, filled in from reference TRBV15 and TRBJ2-1, reads DAMVIQNPRYQVTQFGKPVTLSCSQTLNHNVMYWYQQKSSQAPKLLFHYYDKDFNNEADTPDNFQSRRPNTSFCFLDIRSPGLGDTAMYLCATSSSDRGGNEQFFGPGTRLTVL.